Following are 29 T cell receptor beta chains from one sample sequenced in a study of cytomegalovirus exposure and HLA in healthy donors listed by TCRdb under 2017. The method behind the library was the immunoSEQ multiplex PCR assay. The table comes from immuneACCESS by way of TCRdb, which keeps in-frame sequences with V and J called. Part of the clones is missing from these tables; in studies checked, under half for an unresolved V gene and the rest for unknown reasons. This sample holds about 250,000 clones; roughly 84% were observed only once. Around 11% of the sample belongs to the ten largest clones. Material: PBMCs. The receptors come from a man aged 18 to 30 in good health and CMV-seropositive.

This sequence joins TRBV28 and TRBJ1-5, with TRBD1 matching 9 bases. In germline, CDR1 is MDHEN, CDR2 SYDVKM. The junction had 2 bases not matched to a gene; V was cut back by 4 bases and J by 1 base. The CDR3 runs to 15 residues. The DNA of the CDR3 is TGTGCCAGCAGTTATGGGACAGGGAGCAATCAGCCCCAGCATTTT. This codes for CASSYGTGSNQPQHF.

This chain joins TRBV29-1 and TRBJ1-2, with a weak D call TRBD1 (5 bases). CDR1 is SQVTM, CDR2 ANQGSEA, per germline. This CDR3 is built from 12 residues. V lost 7 bases, J lost 3 bases, and 12 bases lay in between. The DNA of the CDR3 is TGCAGCGGGGGCCAGGGACACTATGGCTACACCTTC. Its protein is CSGGQGHYGYTF.

The chain combines TRBV5-5 with TRBJ2-7; tentative D call: TRBD1 (6 bases). The ends were cut back, 0 bases at V and 3 bases at J, with 10 bases in the middle. The germline gives CDR1 SGHKS, CDR2 YYEKEE (reference sequence). The CDR3 runs to 14 residues. This CDR3 is CASSLEGRGYEQYF. CDR3 DNA: TGTGCCAGCAGCTTGGAGGGCAGGGGCTACGAGCAGTACTTC.

J is TRBJ2-2 and V is TRBV5-1, with D perhaps being TRBD1 or TRBD2 (5 bases each). The CDR3 runs 15 residues. V shed 5 bases and J shed 3 bases, with 14 bases lying between them. Germline loops: CDR1 SGHRS, CDR2 YFSETQ. The CDR3, as DNA: TGCGCCAGCAGTATCCGGGACGTTTACACCGGGGAGCTGTTTTTT. Amino acids: CASSIRDVYTGELFF. The entire variable domain, with the rest obtained from reference TRBV5-1 and TRBJ2-2, is as follows: KAGVTQTPRYLIKTRGQQVTLSCSPISGHRSVSWYQQTPGQGLQFLFEYFSETQRNKGNFPGRFSGRQFSNSRSEMNVSTLELGDSALYLCASSIRDVYTGELFFGEGSRLTVL.

This chain links TRBV27 with TRBJ2-2; D is possibly TRBD2 (6 bases). CDR3 length: 17 amino acids. Trimming stripped 7 bases from V and 0 bases from J, with 18 bases between. CDR1 is MNHEY, CDR2 SMNVEV, per germline (reference sequence). CDR3 in amino acids: CASKNGAGTPNTGELFF. CDR3 DNA sequence: TGTGCCAGCAAGAATGGTGCCGGGACTCCGAACACCGGGGAGCTGTTTTTT.

The J gene is TRBJ2-1, the V gene TRBV11-2; D unclear. CDR3 size: 15 residues. The V end lost 1 base, the J end lost 0 bases, and 7 bases lay between the germline ends. Germline lookup yields CDR1 SGHAT and CDR2 FQNNGV. CDR3 loop: CASSLGSSSYNEQFF. Written as DNA, the CDR3 is TGTGCCAGCAGCTTAGGGAGTAGCTCCTACAATGAGCAGTTCTTC.

The gene calls are TRBV2 and TRBJ1-1, with D uncertain. There are 14 residues in the CDR3. The V end was cut by 1 base, the J end by 1 base, with 7 bases between. Germline V CDR1 and CDR2: SNHLY, FYNNEI. The CDR3 loop reads CASSEDSGNTEAFF. DNA for the CDR3: TGTGCCAGCAGTGAAGATTCGGGGAACACTGAAGCTTTCTTT.

The V call is TRBV20-1, the J call TRBJ2-3; D gene unclear. CDR1 and CDR2 (germline): DFQATT, SNEGSKA (reference sequence). This CDR3 comprises 10 residues. The V end lost 6 bases, the J end lost 5 bases, and 6 bases lay between the germline ends. CDR3 bases: TGCAGTGCCTCCAGAGATACGCAGTATTTT. As protein: CSASRDTQYF.

This CDR3 is CASSPTSGDPYEQYF. CDR3 coding DNA: TGTGCCAGCAGTCCGACTAGCGGGGACCCCTACGAGCAGTACTTC. This chain connects TRBV27 to TRBJ2-7; 11 nucleotides agree with TRBD2. The CDR3 contains 15 residues. In germline, CDR1 is MNHEY, CDR2 SMNVEV (reference sequence). Germline trimming cut 5 bases from V and 2 bases from J; bases unmatched to any gene: 5.

This clone has just a few counts. In DNA, the CDR3 is TGCGCCAGCAGCCAAAATATCCTTGGCATGGGGGTCTATGGCTACACCTTC. It specifies CASSQNILGMGVYGYTF. The J gene is TRBJ1-2, the V gene TRBV4-3; D might be TRBD1 (5 bases). CDR1 LGHNA and CDR2 YSLEER come from the germline V gene. The CDR3 loop spans 17 amino acids. V was clipped by 2 bases and J by 4 bases, with 20 bases between them.

This chain links TRBV4-1 with TRBJ1-2; tentatively, D is TRBD1 (5 bases). Germline loops: CDR1 MGHRA, CDR2 YSYEKL. The CDR3 is made up of 17 amino acids. Trimming cost V 0 bases and J 1 base, with 15 bases left between them. CDR3 nucleotide sequence: TGCGCCAGCAGCCAAGATTTAGCAGGGTTCGTTAACTATGGCTACACCTTC. This gives the protein CASSQDLAGFVNYGYTF.

V is TRBV11-2 and J is TRBJ2-3, with D maybe TRBD2 (6 bases). V was clipped by 5 bases and J by 0 bases, with 24 bases between them. CDR3 length: 19 residues. In germline, CDR1 is SGHAT, CDR2 FQNNGV. CDR3 amino acids: CASSPVETRGTVSTDTQYF. The CDR3 region has the DNA TGTGCCAGCAGCCCCGTAGAGACTCGGGGGACGGTTAGCACAGATACGCAGTATTTT.

The chain recombines TRBV5-1 with TRBJ2-7, with TRBD1 matching 7 bases. With 4 bases clipped from V and 4 bases from J, the junction kept 8 bases outside the gene matches. Germline V gene data show CDR1 as SGHRS and CDR2 as YFSETQ. The CDR3 is made up of 14 amino acids. CDR3 protein: CASSPRDSYYEQYF. The CDR3 DNA reads as TGCGCCAGCAGCCCCCGGGACAGTTATTACGAGCAGTACTTC.

The rearrangement joins TRBV18 to TRBJ2-7; D not resolved. Between the trimmed V and J ends, which lost 4 bases and 5 bases, there was a span of 9 bases. This CDR3 is built from 12 residues. CDR1 KGHSH and CDR2 LQKENI come from the germline V gene. The CDR3 here is CASSLRRDEQYF. As DNA, the CDR3 is TGTGCCAGCTCACTTCGACGGGACGAGCAGTACTTC. The full variable domain, rest sourced from reference TRBV18 and TRBJ2-7, is NAGVMQNPRHLVRRRGQEARLRCSPMKGHSHVYWYRQLPEEGLKFMVYLQKENIIDESGMPKERFSAEFPKEGPSILRIQQVVRGDSAAYFCASSLRRDEQYFGPGTRLTVT.

The gene calls are TRBV15 and TRBJ2-7; no clear D gene. This CDR3 spans 15 amino acids. The V gene's germline CDR1 is LNHNV and CDR2 YYDKDF (reference sequence). V lost 8 bases to trimming and J lost 5 bases, with 22 bases between them. This CDR3 reads CATRRPGQSPNEQYF. In DNA, the CDR3 is TGTGCCACCCGAAGACCGGGCCAATCTCCCAACGAGCAGTACTTC.

V and J are TRBV18 and TRBJ2-7; no clear D. The CDR3 consists of 14 residues. The germline V and J ends were trimmed by 1 base and 5 bases, with 12 bases remaining between them. CDR1 KGHSH and CDR2 LQKENI come from the germline V gene. In DNA, the CDR3 is TGTGCCAGCTCACCACGATCTGGGTTTGACGAGCAGTACTTC. It yields the protein CASSPRSGFDEQYF.

The chain employs TRBV19 and TRBJ1-2; possible D gene TRBD1, 5 bases. There are 12 residues in the CDR3. V was shortened by 3 bases and J by 7 bases, with 9 bases between the two germline ends. Germline values: CDR1 LNHDA, CDR2 SQIVND (reference sequence). The CDR3 spells CASSIRDGGYTF. In nucleotides, the CDR3 is TGTGCCAGTAGTATCAGGGACGGTGGCTACACCTTC. Full variable domain (rest looked up from reference TRBV19 and TRBJ1-2): DGGITQSPKYLFRKEGQNVTLSCEQNLNHDAMYWYRQDPGQGLRLIYYSQIVNDFQKGDIAEGYSVSREKKESFPLTVTSAQKNPTAFYLCASSIRDGGYTFGSGTRLTVV.

This clone came up a few times. The chain uses TRBV7-8 and TRBJ1-5; TRBD1 is a possible D gene (5 bases). Germline V lookup: CDR1 SGHVS, CDR2 FQNEAQ. The CDR3 loop spans 14 amino acids. V was shortened by 5 bases and J by 1 base, with 9 bases between the two germline ends. CDR3 coding DNA: TGTGCCAGCAGCGTGGGACGGAGCAATCAGCCCCAGCATTTT. This codes for CASSVGRSNQPQHF.

The chain has TRBV27 and TRBJ2-1, with 9 nucleotides matching TRBD1. V lost 4 bases to trimming and J lost 5 bases; unmatched junction nucleotides: 3. Germline V gene lookup returns CDR1 MNHEY and CDR2 SMNVEV (reference sequence). CDR3 length: 14 residues. The CDR3 bases are TGTGCCAGCAGTTACAGGGGGCCGAACAATGAGCAGTTCTTC. Protein: CASSYRGPNNEQFF.

V gene TRBV7-2 combines with J gene TRBJ2-2, with TRBD1 identical over 10 bases. V shed 5 bases and J 6 bases; nucleotides not matched to a gene: 6. The CDR3 is 15 residues long. Germline values: CDR1 SGHTA, CDR2 FQGNSA. CDR3 loop: CASSPQGTGAGELFF. The CDR3 DNA reads as TGTGCCAGCAGCCCGCAGGGGACAGGGGCCGGGGAGCTGTTTTTT.

The chain uses TRBV7-8 and TRBJ2-3; TRBD2 aligns across 11 bases. The CDR3 spans 16 residues. With 2 bases clipped from V and 6 bases from J, the junction kept 7 bases outside the gene matches. Germline CDR1 and CDR2: SGHVS and FQNEAQ. This CDR3 is CASSLRTSGSGDTQYF. Here the CDR3 DNA reads TGTGCCAGCAGCTTACGTACTAGCGGGAGTGGCGATACGCAGTATTTT.

As DNA, the CDR3 is TGTGCCAGCAGCTTATCGGCAGGGGTCCGCTCCTACGAGCAGTACTTC. Its protein product is CASSLSAGVRSYEQYF. The V call is TRBV11-2, the J call TRBJ2-7, with D possibly TRBD1 on 6 matching bases. This CDR3 spans 16 amino acids. The germline V and J ends were trimmed by 2 bases and 0 bases, with 14 bases remaining between them. The germline V gene encodes CDR1 SGHAT and CDR2 FQNNGV.

This rearrangement joins TRBV25-1 to TRBJ2-1; D perhaps matches TRBD1 (6 bases). V lost 3 bases to trimming and J lost 7 bases, with 10 bases between them. CDR1 is MGHDK and CDR2 is SYGVNS in the germline V gene. The CDR3 is made up of 13 amino acids. CDR3 in DNA: TGTGCCAGCAGTGATCTACAGGGTAATGAGCAGTTCTTC. This encodes CASSDLQGNEQFF.

This sequence joins TRBV6-1 and TRBJ1-5, with D unresolved. CDR1 and CDR2 (germline): MNHNS, SASEGT. Between the trimmed V and J ends, which lost 3 bases and 2 bases, there was a span of 8 bases. CDR3 length: 14 amino acids. The DNA of the CDR3 is TGTGCCAGCAGTGAGGCCTGGGGCAATCAGCCCCAGCATTTT. Translated, it gives CASSEAWGNQPQHF.

This chain links TRBV6-6 with TRBJ1-5; no clear D. The CDR3 length is 15 residues. Germline V gene lookup returns CDR1 MNHNY and CDR2 SVGAGI (reference sequence). V was trimmed by 6 bases and J by 1 base, leaving 13 bases between them. This CDR3 is CASRKAQGSNQPQHF. The CDR3 region has the DNA TGTGCCAGCAGAAAGGCCCAAGGGAGCAATCAGCCCCAGCATTTT.

V is TRBV28 and J is TRBJ2-7, with D tentatively TRBD1 or TRBD2 (6 bases each). The V gene lost 3 bases and the J gene lost 1 base, with 13 bases spanning the gap. CDR1 is MDHEN and CDR2 is SYDVKM in the germline V gene. This CDR3 is 15 amino acids long. This chain's CDR3 is CASSFRGPKSYEQYF. The CDR3 region has the DNA TGTGCCAGCAGTTTCCGGGGGCCCAAGTCCTACGAGCAGTACTTC.

The CDR3 sequence: CASGRDGKNIQYF. For the CDR3, the DNA is TGTGCCAGCGGGAGGGACGGAAAAAACATTCAGTACTTC. This chain uses TRBV27 with TRBJ2-4; TRBD2 aligns across 7 bases. The CDR3 loop spans 13 amino acids. Germline CDR1 reads MNHEY; CDR2 reads SMNVEV (reference sequence). V trimming: 8 bases; J trimming: 4 bases; junction bases outside the gene matches: 5.

The chain uses TRBV5-1 and TRBJ2-2; possibly TRBD2 for D (6 bases). The V and J ends lost 0 bases and 5 bases respectively, with 14 bases between them. Germline CDR1 is SGHRS and CDR2 is YFSETQ. CDR3 length equals 16 residues. CDR3 sequence: CASSLDSPSGTGELFF. As DNA, the CDR3 is TGCGCCAGCAGCTTGGACTCACCCAGCGGGACCGGGGAGCTGTTTTTT.

The chain employs TRBV7-2 and TRBJ2-7; 7 bases agree with TRBD1. The V gene's germline CDR1 is SGHTA and CDR2 FQGNSA. The CDR3 spans 14 residues. J was trimmed by 3 bases and V by 1 base; bases with no gene match: 3. CDR3 residues: CASSLGGQIYEQYF. The CDR3 DNA sequence: TGTGCCAGCAGCTTAGGGGGACAGATCTACGAGCAGTACTTC. Using reference TRBV7-2 and TRBJ2-7 for the parts outside the CDR3, the full variable domain is GAGVSQSPSNKVTEKGKDVELRCDPISGHTALYWYRQSLGQGLEFLIYFQGNSAPDKSGLPSDRFSAERTGGSVSTLTIQRTQQEDSAVYLCASSLGGQIYEQYFGPGTRLTVT.